These T cell receptor beta chains were read from a single sample in a study of technical replicates of blood from a handful of donors. Profiled with immunoSEQ multiplex PCR; TCRdb holds only in-frame clones, not every one. The sample has about 60,000 clones; about 87% are singletons. Sequencing input: PBMCs. The receptors derive from a human donor in good health. Some clones in this sample may be carry-over from other donors' samples. CDR3s include the opening cysteine and the closing phenylalanine or tryptophan. The order of the fields is D gene, V gene, CDR3 protein. A D gene is named only where the DNA matches it firmly.

D: -
V: TRBV5-1
CDR3: CASSSTGMNTEAFF

D: -
V: TRBV11-3
CDR3: CASSLGAGANVLTF

D: -
V: TRBV4-3
CDR3: CASSQRGTAGEQYF

D: TRBD2
V: TRBV27
CDR3: CASSRRTSGRAGDTQYF

D: -
V: TRBV18
CDR3: CASSPQAPGSNEKLFF

D: TRBD1
V: TRBV18
CDR3: CASSPKDRGTEAFF

D: -
V: TRBV7-6
CDR3: CASSLGSGNNQPQHF

D: -
V: TRBV7-9
CDR3: CASSRRTNQETQYF

D: -
V: TRBV5-1
CDR3: CASREGGPAGELFF

D: TRBD1
V: TRBV19
CDR3: CASSSLGTGQETQYF

D: -
V: TRBV7-2
CDR3: CASSSFNEQFF

D: TRBD2
V: TRBV5-6
CDR3: CASSLDGRERAQYF

D: TRBD2
V: TRBV7-2
CDR3: CASSSVSRGENTQYF

D: TRBD1
V: TRBV9
CDR3: CASSVGAGGGRSGNTIYF

D: -
V: TRBV9
CDR3: CASSVGMRDTGELFF

D: -
V: TRBV29-1
CDR3: CSVGRAPAEGSYEQYF

D: -
V: TRBV5-1
CDR3: CASSLVPQKNEKLFF

D: -
V: TRBV30
CDR3: CACLGNHEQYF

D: TRBD1
V: TRBV6-1
CDR3: CAIRDRAIDEQFF

D: -
V: TRBV7-8
CDR3: CASSTVQTGYIAEAFF

D: -
V: TRBV12-5
CDR3: CASGMVIATQTEQYF

D: TRBD1
V: TRBV5-1
CDR3: CASSPGQNSYEQYF

D: -
V: TRBV7-2
CDR3: CASSSRSANTGELFF

D: TRBD2
V: TRBV5-4
CDR3: CASSRLAGGPSNEQFF

D: TRBD2
V: TRBV7-3
CDR3: CASSPTGAGGIYEQFF

D: -
V: TRBV7-9
CDR3: CASSLTWQGYEQYF

D: TRBD1
V: TRBV19
CDR3: CASSWQGAGGYTF

D: TRBD1
V: TRBV19
CDR3: CASSWRGREVPNQPQHF

D: -
V: TRBV7-8
CDR3: CASSSGGGGTGELFF

D: -
V: TRBV30
CDR3: CASQGSTNEKLFF

D: -
V: TRBV4-1
CDR3: CASSQFGKPLHF

D: -
V: TRBV30
CDR3: CAWSVFHRSNYGYTF

D: -
V: TRBV5-4
CDR3: CASSLAASSYEQYF

D: TRBD2
V: TRBV5-1
CDR3: CASSSTLAGGPWDTQYF

D: -
V: TRBV19
CDR3: CASSIESDYNEQFF

D: TRBD1
V: TRBV27
CDR3: CASSLLTGTGSSYEQYF

D: TRBD1
V: TRBV5-8
CDR3: CASSKGQSKQPQHF

D: -
V: TRBV27
CDR3: CASSHREDNSPLHF

D: TRBD1
V: TRBV5-3
CDR3: CARSQHRDREISGNTIYF

D: TRBD1
V: TRBV4-3
CDR3: CASSQDWGARQGATGELFF

D: -
V: TRBV7-6
CDR3: CASSPGNLESTDTQYF

D: TRBD2
V: TRBV7-8
CDR3: CASSLGLAGTGELFF

D: TRBD1
V: TRBV11-2
CDR3: CASSLDRGINQPQHF

D: TRBD2
V: TRBV6-1
CDR3: CAATPGLAGNEQFF

D: TRBD1
V: TRBV7-2
CDR3: CASSSRTGGLNTEAFF

D: TRBD1
V: TRBV9
CDR3: CASSVAGGTQYF

D: -
V: TRBV7-3
CDR3: CASSFGPMNEQYF

D: TRBD2
V: TRBV2
CDR3: CASTLGLAGLGGNEQFF

D: TRBD2
V: TRBV4-1
CDR3: CASSQAGLEETQYF

D: TRBD1
V: TRBV19
CDR3: CASSIAAGGYGEAFF

D: TRBD1
V: TRBV10-3
CDR3: CAISAGGSNQPQHF

D: -
V: TRBV27
CDR3: CASILRWIPLTMASTNYGYTF

D: -
V: TRBV4-1
CDR3: CASSQVVRGLDEQYF

D: TRBD2
V: TRBV30
CDR3: CAWTLAGSSNEQFF